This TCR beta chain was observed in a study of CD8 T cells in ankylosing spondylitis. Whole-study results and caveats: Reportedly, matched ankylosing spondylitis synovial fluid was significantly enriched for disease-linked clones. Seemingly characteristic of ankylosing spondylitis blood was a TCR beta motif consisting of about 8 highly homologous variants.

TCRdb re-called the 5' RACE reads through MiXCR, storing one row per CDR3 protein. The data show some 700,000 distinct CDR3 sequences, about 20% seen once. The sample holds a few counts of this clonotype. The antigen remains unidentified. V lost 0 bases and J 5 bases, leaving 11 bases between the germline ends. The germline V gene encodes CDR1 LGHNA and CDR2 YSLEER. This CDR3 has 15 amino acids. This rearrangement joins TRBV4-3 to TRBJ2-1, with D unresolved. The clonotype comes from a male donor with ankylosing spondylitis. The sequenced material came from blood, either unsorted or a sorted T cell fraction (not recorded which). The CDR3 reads CASSQDPRSDNEQFF. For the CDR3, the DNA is TGCGCCAGCAGCCAAGATCCTAGATCAGACAATGAGCAGTTCTTC.